This TCR beta chain was identified in a study of regulatory T cells in long-lasting Graves disease (dated by TCRdb to the early 2020s). Some background on the complete study: Antithyroid drugs had been taken for less than 3 months by newly diagnosed Graves' disease patients. This study used TCR sequencing and RNA sequencing of peripheral blood to compare persistent Graves' disease patients against newly diagnosed Graves' disease patients. The study was conducted in China and was registered as a clinical trial. A total of around 35 samples were covered by TCR sequencing, comprising some 13 persistent and 20 newly diagnosed Graves' disease patients.

The time point label on this specimen signifies: newly diagnosed GD, antithyroid drugs for less than 3 months. For both TCR sequencing and RNA sequencing, RNA was extracted from PBMCs using TRIzol. The diagnosis of Graves' disease followed American Thyroid Association guidelines. Patients were recruited from an endocrinology department in Xi'an, China. Each patient gave approximately 10 milliliters of peripheral blood, collected in an EDTA anticoagulant tube. Ficoll Paque Plus density gradient separation was used to isolate PBMCs, and no further T cell sorting was performed. An Agilent 2100 Bioanalyzer and agarose gel were used to check RNA quality, while a NanoDrop 2000 measured RNA concentration. The library was prepared using multiplex PCR. Instrument used: Illumina HiSeq 4000. TCR beta libraries were built with iRepertoire HTBI primers and Arm-PCR amplification of CDR3 regions. PCR products were gel purified before sequencing. The study's processing was this. A total of fewer than 65 TRBV and some 15 TRBJ segments were identified across samples and were used for gene usage analysis of CDR3 amino acid clonotypes. COPE and FqMerger were used to merge the filtered high-quality paired reads into contigs. BLAST was used to align contigs to the IMGT TRBV, TRBD and TRBJ reference genes, and CDR3 was defined following IMGT. Clonotypes above 0.1% frequency were classified as highly expanded clones. Shannon entropy served as the measure of repertoire diversity, while the Gini coefficient captured V-J evenness. A clonotype found in more than one individual was treated as public. The public reads were quality trimmed at Q25 with fastp and then assembled into clones with MiXCR by TCRdb, keeping productive beta chains. Rows are unified per CDR3 protein, each entry keeping the most common DNA and genes. None of the V and J calls come from the authors' own analysis; TCRdb made them. In this sample the table shows roughly 250,000 distinct CDR3 sequences, around 19% of which occur a single time. The ten largest clonotypes hold around 15% of the sample.

This clonotype was detected ten times or more. Its specific antigen is unknown. Qualities for individual bases were not recorded, and no much larger clone is one base off. What the authors observed across the whole study: Persistent Graves' disease patients showed lower TCR Shannon entropy and fewer highly expanded clones than newly diagnosed patients, suggesting clonal expansion. Persistent disease showed preferential use of TRBV28, TRBJ1-2 and TRBJ2-5, whereas newly diagnosed disease favored TRBV20-1 and TRBJ2-1. Only peripheral blood was studied, because thyroid tissue, the primary lesion, was inaccessible. The small sample size was acknowledged by the authors as a limitation that may reduce accuracy. Only the TCR beta chain was sequenced and analyzed. More public clonotypes were shared among persistent patients (roughly 2,700) than among newly diagnosed patients (roughly 1,000).

The CDR3 goes from the cysteine to the phenylalanine over 13 residues. The only DNA kept is the CDR3, 39 bases in frame from the first base. V is reduced by 3 bases and J by 7 bases, leaving a spacing of 9 bases between them. CDR1 KGHSH and CDR2 LQKENI were looked up in the germline V gene. The same sample was also used in a study of T cells in Graves' hyperthyroidism and ophthalmopathy. That second report states: A patient counted as having stable Graves' hyperthyroidism if no progression to ophthalmopathy occurred over 18 months of follow-up. Hyperthyroidism patients were newly diagnosed, had a disease duration of under 2 months, and were aged 18 to 65 years. The study excluded patients with uncontrolled infections, other autoimmune diseases, pregnancy or lactation. Diagnoses were established on the basis of clinical symptoms, serum thyroxine and TRAb, thyroid ultrasound, and orbital computed tomography. For the first round of RT-PCR on the TCR CDR3, the HTBI primer set was used together with the Qiagen OneStep RT-PCR kit. Most expanded thyroid clonotypes (frequency above 0.001) were also found in blood, which suggests that blood repertoires may mirror thyroid immune responses. A model built on a 13 V-J signature distinguished ophthalmopathy from stable hyperthyroidism, reaching approximately 89% sensitivity and 81.08% specificity in cross-validation and 80%/75% in testing. In validation, the model predicted progression to ophthalmopathy with around 71% sensitivity and approximately 74% specificity, a median of 6.5 months before onset. A discovery cohort of approximately 100 patients, about 43 with Graves' ophthalmopathy and fewer than 65 with stable Graves' hyperthyroidism, was used to find distinguishing TCR V-J signatures. Prospective prediction of ophthalmopathy was tested in an independent validation cohort of 18 to 20 hyperthyroidism patients and around 16 patients who later progressed to ophthalmopathy. For training and testing, the roughly 97 patients in the discovery cohort were randomly divided in a 7:3 ratio. In addition, the study compared T-cell repertoires in thyroid tissue and in blood from six Graves' hyperthyroidism patients. Once sampling was done, hyperthyroidism patients were given methimazole at a starting dose of 30 mg daily, whereas ophthalmopathy patients were given high-dose intravenous methylprednisolone. Libraries were constructed in a second round of multiplex PCR, after which size selection and purification were performed. The libraries were sequenced on an Illumina HiSeq2000 using paired-end 100 bp reads. SOAPnuke was used to process the raw data, removing reads that contained adapters or uncalled bases, had a mean Phred below 15, or lacked an exact match to the constant primer or identifier. COPE v1.2.5 was used to merge the high-quality paired reads, and each unique nucleotide sequence was defined as a clonotype. MiTCR v1.1 was used to align clonotypes to the IMGT TRBV, TRBD and TRBJ reference segments. The analysis included only V-J combinations with a frequency above 0.0001, which together covered over 98% of the repertoires. A TCS score was defined as the ratio of F50 (clonal expansion) to E x V (chaos), with BLOSUM62-based TCRdist applied between CDR3 peptides within each V-J. Welch's t-statistics and random forest reduced several hundred V-J features to 13, which were used in a naive Bayes classifier (R e1071). No statistical method was used to set the sample size in advance, and investigators knew the group allocation. According to the paper, TCR Vbeta CDR3 sequencing was carried out on about 140 peripheral blood samples, which came from under 50 ophthalmopathy, under 80 hyperthyroidism and around 17 progressor patients.

Source: peripheral blood mononuclear cells (PBMCs), taken at new diagnosis, from a patient treated with antithyroid drugs. The chain uses TRBV18 and TRBJ2-2; the D gene cannot be named for sure. The clonotype originates from a woman younger than 45 with Graves disease. Donor details come from another sample of the same person, matched by shared clones. CDR3 protein: CASSPAAVGELFF. The base sequence is TGTGCCAGCTCACCGGCGGCGGTCGGGGAGCTGTTTTTT.